This T cell receptor (beta chain) was observed in a study of radiotherapy plus CTLA-4 blockade in lung cancer. Focal radiation plus CTLA-4 blockade with ipilimumab was administered to patients who had chemo-refractory metastatic non-small-cell lung cancer. Data came from immunoSEQ multiplex PCR; TCRdb stores just in-frame clones and leaves some out. The table records roughly 66,000 clones, about 85% of them present only once. This clone appeared a few times. The V end lost 6 bases, the J end lost 0 bases, and 12 bases lay between the germline ends. Germline V gene sequence: CDR1 MNHNY, CDR2 SVGAGI (reference sequence). The CDR3 runs to 15 residues.

The receptor comes from a human donor with non-small cell lung cancer who had a partial response to radiotherapy plus ipilimumab. This chain joins TRBV6-6 and TRBJ1-5; the D is unclear. This specimen was peripheral blood, taken from a patient treated with radiotherapy plus ipilimumab. The DNA of the CDR3 is TGTGCCAGCAGCCGCGAGGATTATAGCAATCAGCCCCAGCATTTT. It is translated as CASSREDYSNQPQHF.